The rows below give T cell receptor beta chains drawn from one sample of a study of post-analysis software for immune sequencing data. TCRdb re-analysed the PCR reads in MiXCR, keeping a single row per CDR3 protein. The sample holds some 690,000 distinct CDR3 sequences, 55% to 70% seen once. Material: blood. The receptors were sampled from a girl aged 2 to 10 with multiple sclerosis. The CDR3 runs from the conserved cysteine through the conserved F or W. D genes are given only for firm matches. Rows give clone size only sometimes, using once, few, many, or a class for an expanded clone.

clone size,D gene,V gene,J gene,CDR3 length,CDR3 protein,CDR3 DNA
.,TRBD1,TRBV25-1,TRBJ2-1,16,CASTGPRDRGYNEQFF,TGTGCCAGCACTGGGCCTAGGGACAGGGGGTACAATGAGCAGTTCTTC
few,TRBD1,TRBV7-6,TRBJ2-5,16,CASSPRQGTDSETQYF,TGTGCCAGCAGCCCCCGACAGGGAACGGACTCAGAGACCCAGTACTTC
few,.,TRBV29-1,TRBJ2-1,15,CSAPTQIGSYNEQFF,TGCAGCGCCCCGACCCAAATTGGCTCCTACAATGAGCAGTTCTTC
few,TRBD2,TRBV29-1,TRBJ2-1,14,CSVGEPGLTNEQFF,TGCAGCGTCGGTGAACCGGGACTAACTAATGAGCAGTTCTTC
.,TRBD1,TRBV7-9,TRBJ1-1,16,CASSGSIRQGETEAFF,TGTGCCAGCAGTGGTTCAATAAGACAGGGGGAGACTGAAGCTTTCTTT
.,TRBD2,TRBV6-5,TRBJ2-1,21,CASSYLRRASGGPFSYNEQFF,TGTGCCAGCAGTTACCTCCGAAGGGCTAGCGGGGGCCCCTTCTCCTACAATGAGCAGTTCTTC
.,.,TRBV20-1,TRBJ2-3,13,CSASTGSEDTQYF,TGCAGTGCTAGTACTGGGAGTGAAGATACGCAGTATTTT
.,.,TRBV6-1,TRBJ1-5,13,CASSELGNQPQHF,TGTGCCAGCAGTGAACTGGGAAATCAGCCCCAGCATTTT
.,TRBD1,TRBV29-1,TRBJ1-1,15,CSVGGQQGADYEAFF,TGCAGCGTGGGAGGCCAACAGGGGGCAGATTACGAAGCTTTCTTT
.,.,TRBV29-1,TRBJ2-7,13,CSVADWDGYEQYF,TGCAGCGTCGCAGATTGGGACGGATACGAGCAGTACTTC
.,TRBD1,TRBV29-1,TRBJ2-3,12,CSGTGGSDTQYF,TGCAGCGGTACAGGGGGCTCAGATACGCAGTATTTT
.,TRBD1,TRBV29-1,TRBJ1-2,17,CSVSGPVNPQGVYGYTF,TGCAGCGTTTCAGGTCCAGTAAACCCCCAGGGGGTCTATGGCTACACCTTC
few,.,TRBV24-1,TRBJ1-1,13,CATSDSQGIEAFF,TGTGCCACCAGTGATTCGCAGGGGATAGAAGCTTTCTTT
.,.,TRBV7-2,TRBJ1-2,14,CASSLAGRNYGYTF,TGTGCCAGCAGCTTAGCAGGCAGGAACTATGGCTACACCTTC
few,TRBD1,TRBV6-1,TRBJ1-2,13,CASSGQGTYGYTF,TGTGCCAGCAGCGGACAGGGAACCTATGGCTACACCTTC
.,.,TRBV6-4,TRBJ1-2,17,CASSDAERGAMWYGYTF,TGTGCCAGCAGTGATGCCGAGCGGGGGGCGATGTGGTATGGCTACACCTTC
once,TRBD1,TRBV6-5,TRBJ1-5,16,CASNNPGQDDNQPQHF,TGTGCCAGCAATAACCCGGGACAGGACGATAATCAGCCCCAGCATTTT
.,TRBD1,TRBV20-1,TRBJ2-7,13,CSARGQFSYEQYF,TGCAGTGCGAGGGGACAGTTCTCCTACGAGCAGTACTTC
.,.,TRBV6-5,TRBJ1-5,15,CASSYALGSNQPQHF,TGTGCCAGCAGTTACGCATTGGGTAGCAATCAGCCCCAGCATTTT
few,.,TRBV7-9,TRBJ1-1,12,CASSFRQPEAFF,TGTGCCAGCAGCTTCCGACAGCCTGAAGCTTTCTTT
.,.,TRBV9,TRBJ1-1,14,CASSTHSGTSEAFF,TGTGCCAGCAGCACCCACTCCGGGACCTCTGAAGCTTTCTTT
few,.,TRBV5-1,TRBJ2-5,15,CASSLGVGEFETQYF,TGCGCCAGCAGCTTGGGCGTTGGAGAGTTTGAGACCCAGTACTTC
.,TRBD1,TRBV7-9,TRBJ2-4,16,CASSMTGGLSKNIQYF,TGTGCCAGCAGCATGACAGGGGGCTTGTCCAAAAACATTCAGTACTTC
few,TRBD1,TRBV7-2,TRBJ2-5,15,CASSKGQGTQETQYF,TGTGCCAGCAGCAAGGGACAGGGCACCCAAGAGACCCAGTACTTC
few,.,TRBV10-2,TRBJ2-5,13,CASSEGFQETQYF,TGCGCCAGCAGTGAAGGCTTCCAAGAGACCCAGTACTTC
few,TRBD1,TRBV7-7,TRBJ2-5,13,CASSSQDRETQYF,TGTGCCAGCAGCTCACAGGACAGGGAGACCCAGTACTTC
.,.,TRBV12-3/TRBV12-4,TRBJ2-1,12,CASRSYYNEQFF,TGTGCCAGCAGGTCCTACTACAATGAGCAGTTCTTC
once,.,TRBV3-1,TRBJ2-6,15,CASSQDSSGANVRTF,TGTGCCAGCAGCCAAGACAGCTCTGGGGCCAACGTCCGGACTTTC
few,.,TRBV24-1,TRBJ2-1,12,CATSEDSNEQFF,TGTGCCACCAGTGAAGACAGCAATGAGCAGTTCTTC
once,.,TRBV20-1,TRBJ2-5,17,CSARDTWAGLGQETQYF,TGCAGTGCTAGAGATACATGGGCGGGGCTGGGGCAAGAGACCCAGTACTTC
.,.,TRBV20-1,TRBJ1-1,15,CSARALRVPRAEAFF,TGCAGTGCTAGAGCTCTTCGGGTGCCGAGGGCTGAAGCTTTCTTT
.,TRBD1,TRBV12-5,TRBJ2-7,16,CASGLVRRGPSYEQYF,TGTGCTAGTGGTTTGGTACGCAGGGGGCCTTCCTACGAGCAGTACTTC
.,TRBD2,TRBV28,TRBJ2-7,19,CASSSPPGGASGNSYEQYF,TGTGCCAGCAGTTCTCCCCCGGGTGGGGCTAGCGGGAACTCCTACGAGCAGTACTTC
once,TRBD1,TRBV20-1,TRBJ2-1,14,CSAEQGTGGLEQFF,TGCAGTGCTGAACAGGGGACAGGGGGCCTTGAGCAGTTCTTC
.,.,TRBV5-1,TRBJ2-7,13,CASSRNSGYEQYF,TGCGCCAGCAGTCGGAACAGTGGCTACGAGCAGTACTTC
.,TRBD1,TRBV5-1,TRBJ2-5,14,CASSETGGVETQYF,TGCGCCAGCAGTGAAACAGGGGGCGTGGAGACCCAGTACTTC
.,TRBD1,TRBV10-2,TRBJ1-2,13,CASSGQRFVGYTF,TGCGCCAGTTCGGGACAGAGGTTTGTTGGCTACACCTTC
few,TRBD1,TRBV7-9,TRBJ2-5,19,CASSLRDGYDRGHQETQYF,TGTGCCAGCAGCTTAAGGGATGGCTACGACAGGGGACACCAAGAGACCCAGTACTTC
.,TRBD1,TRBV5-1,TRBJ2-5,14,CASSWTGGFETQYF,TGCGCCAGCAGCTGGACAGGGGGCTTTGAGACCCAGTACTTC
few,.,TRBV29-1,TRBJ2-3,15,CSGGTSGAGTDTQYF,TGCAGCGGCGGGACGTCTGGGGCGGGCACAGATACGCAGTATTTT
.,.,TRBV20-1,TRBJ2-7,14,CSARGSQVTYEQYF,TGCAGTGCTAGGGGGTCCCAGGTCACGTACGAGCAGTACTTC
once,.,TRBV7-8,TRBJ2-1,14,CASSPFAGSNEQFF,TGTGCCAGCAGCCCCTTCGCAGGTAGCAATGAGCAGTTCTTC
few,TRBD1,TRBV29-1,TRBJ1-2,13,CSVEETGYSGYTF,TGCAGCGTTGAAGAGACAGGGTATAGCGGCTACACCTTC
.,TRBD1,TRBV5-1,TRBJ1-2,15,CASSLERQGAYGYTF,TGCGCCAGCAGCTTGGAACGGCAGGGGGCTTATGGCTACACCTTC
.,.,TRBV12-3/TRBV12-4,TRBJ1-1,12,CASSLGTGEAFF,TGTGCCAGCAGTCTTGGGACGGGTGAAGCTTTCTTT
.,TRBD1,TRBV20-1,TRBJ1-5,17,CSARVVGGQGKDQPQHF,TGCAGTGCTAGAGTAGTGGGAGGACAGGGAAAGGATCAGCCCCAGCATTTT
once,.,TRBV7-9,TRBJ1-2,16,CASSPWGTAESGGYTF,TGTGCCAGCAGTCCATGGGGAACAGCCGAGTCGGGCGGCTACACCTTC
.,TRBD1,TRBV5-1,TRBJ2-2,18,CASSFVDRGPTTPGELFF,TGCGCCAGCAGCTTTGTGGACAGGGGGCCTACAACTCCCGGGGAGCTGTTTTTT
.,TRBD1,TRBV6-2/TRBV6-3,TRBJ2-7,13,CASSKTGAVEQYF,TGTGCCAGCAGCAAAACAGGGGCCGTCGAGCAGTACTTC
.,TRBD2,TRBV4-1,TRBJ2-5,17,CASSQGHSGLAKETQYF,TGCGCCAGCAGCCAGGGTCATTCGGGACTAGCCAAAGAGACCCAGTACTTC